This T cell receptor (beta chain) was sequenced in a study of T cell repertoires in cytomegalovirus infection. Across the whole study: Public TCR beta signature analysis indicated the presence of both CMV infection and matching HLA type. Study observations and caveats: The ex vivo response was dominated by HLA-C-restricted CMV-specific TCR beta clonotypes. Carriage of CMV together with the relevant HLA was identifiable through cumulative public TCR beta family frequency.

TCRdb itself ran the reads through MiXCR, one entry per CDR3 protein. The profile shows roughly 860,000 distinct CDR3 sequences, approximately 32% of them singletons. This clonotype was observed a few times. Its antigen remains unknown. This CDR3 contains 14 residues. Germline V gene lookup returns CDR1 MNHEY and CDR2 SMNVEV (reference sequence). Losses at the gene ends were 4 bases for V and 4 bases for J; bases not matched to a gene: 6. The sequencing here drew on cultured CD8+ T cells from PBMCs, taken from culture after CMV antigen stimulation. This clonotype was sampled from a human donor in good health (CMV status not recorded). Some clones in this sample may be carry-over from other donors' samples. V is TRBV27 and J is TRBJ1-2; 7 nucleotides align to TRBD1. CDR3 in amino acids: CASSSSGQVYGYTF. The CDR3 coding sequence is TGTGCCAGCAGTTCCTCAGGACAGGTCTATGGCTACACCTTC.